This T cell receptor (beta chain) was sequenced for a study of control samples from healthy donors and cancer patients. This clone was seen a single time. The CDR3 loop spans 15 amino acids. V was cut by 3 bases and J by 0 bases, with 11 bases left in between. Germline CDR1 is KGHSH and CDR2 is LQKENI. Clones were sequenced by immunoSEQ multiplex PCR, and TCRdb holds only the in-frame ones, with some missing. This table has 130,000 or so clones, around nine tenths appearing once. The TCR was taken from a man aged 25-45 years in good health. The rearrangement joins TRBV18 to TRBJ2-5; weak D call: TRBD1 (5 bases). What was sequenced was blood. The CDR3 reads CASSPGQGHQETQYF. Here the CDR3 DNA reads TGTGCCAGCTCACCTGGGCAGGGCCACCAAGAGACCCAGTACTTC.